Listed below are T cell receptor beta chains from one sample, sequenced in a study of regulatory T cells in long-lasting Graves disease. MiXCR, run by TCRdb on the multiplex PCR reads, gives a single entry per CDR3 protein. The sample lists around 250,000 distinct CDR3 sequences, about 18% occurring once. These data are also associated with another study on T cells in Graves' hyperthyroidism and ophthalmopathy.

Specimen: peripheral blood mononuclear cells (PBMCs), collected at new diagnosis, from a patient treated with antithyroid drugs. The receptors stem from a woman between 25 and 40 years old with Graves disease. CDR3s include the opening cysteine and the closing phenylalanine or tryptophan. D genes are given only for firm matches. Part of the rows lack a size; the others show once, few, many or a class for expanded clones.

CASSLVATGGRYNEQFF	TGTGCCAGCAGCTTAGTGGCGACGGGGGGCCGATACAATGAGCAGTTCTTC	many	.	TRBJ2-1	TRBV7-2
CASSLAGSPMNTEAFF	TGTGCCAGCAGTTTGGCAGGGTCCCCAATGAACACTGAAGCTTTCTTT	many	.	TRBJ1-1	TRBV12-3/TRBV12-4
CASIGLAGPYEQYF	TGTGCCAGTATCGGACTAGCGGGGCCCTACGAGCAGTACTTC	.	TRBD2	TRBJ2-7	TRBV7-9
CASSNRGLGTEAFF	TGTGCCAGTAGTAACAGGGGGCTTGGCACTGAAGCTTTCTTT	.	TRBD1	TRBJ1-1	TRBV19
CASSLTGRSYNEQFF	TGTGCCAGCAGCTTGACGGGGCGATCCTACAATGAGCAGTTCTTC	.	.	TRBJ2-1	TRBV5-8
CASSIEGPRDGYTF	TGTGCCAGTAGTATAGAGGGACCGAGGGACGGCTACACCTTC	.	.	TRBJ1-2	TRBV11-2
CSASHFMSSYNEQFF	TGCAGTGCTTCCCACTTCATGAGCTCCTACAATGAGCAGTTCTTC	many	.	TRBJ2-1	TRBV20-1
CASSELSSGAYEQYF	TGTGCCAGCAGTGAGTTATCTAGCGGGGCCTACGAGCAGTACTTC	.	TRBD2	TRBJ2-7	TRBV6-1
CASSDKDRHPNTEAFF	TGTGCCAGCAGCGACAAAGACAGGCACCCGAACACTGAAGCTTTCTTT	many	.	TRBJ1-1	TRBV2
CASSPGHRDYEQYF	TGCGCCAGCAGCCCCGGCCACCGGGACTACGAGCAGTACTTC	many	.	TRBJ2-7	TRBV4-1
CASSRGLAGTDTQYF	TGTGCCAGCAGTCGGGGACTAGCTGGCACAGATACGCAGTATTTT	many	TRBD2	TRBJ2-3	TRBV12-3/TRBV12-4
CASSDSTSGSSYNEQFF	TGTGCCAGCAGTGACTCGACTAGCGGTAGCTCCTACAATGAGCAGTTCTTC	.	TRBD2	TRBJ2-1	TRBV6-1
CSAHLWEGVTQYF	TGCAGTGCACACCTATGGGAGGGAGTTACCCAGTACTTC	many	TRBD2	TRBJ2-5	TRBV20-1
CASSLGQGHYNEQFF	TGTGCCAGCAGCTTAGGGCAGGGGCACTACAATGAGCAGTTCTTC	.	.	TRBJ2-1	TRBV7-2
CASSPGTGKETQYF	TGTGCCAGCAGCCCCGGGACAGGCAAAGAGACCCAGTACTTC	many	TRBD1	TRBJ2-5	TRBV11-2
CSAETAGRRQPQHF	TGCAGTGCTGAAACGGCGGGACGGAGGCAGCCCCAGCATTTT	many	.	TRBJ1-5	TRBV20-1
CASSEMAGSGNEQFF	TGTGCCAGCAGTGAAATGGCAGGGAGTGGGAATGAGCAGTTCTTC	many	.	TRBJ2-1	TRBV6-1
CSAREGDSSSYGYTF	TGCAGTGCTAGAGAAGGGGACTCCTCGTCCTATGGCTACACCTTC	few	.	TRBJ1-2	TRBV20-1
CASSSGTGGNQPQHF	TGTGCCAGCAGCTCCGGGACAGGGGGTAATCAGCCCCAGCATTTT	many	TRBD1	TRBJ1-5	TRBV27
CSASDRAGFDYEQYF	TGCAGTGCTAGTGACAGAGCGGGGTTCGACTACGAGCAGTACTTC	many	TRBD2	TRBJ2-7	TRBV20-1
CASSPPTHTGATEAFF	TGTGCCAGCTCACCGCCTACGCATACAGGCGCCACTGAAGCTTTCTTT	.	.	TRBJ1-1	TRBV18
CASSSRGRDNEKLFF	TGTGCCAGCAGCTCGAGGGGCAGGGATAATGAAAAACTGTTTTTT	many	.	TRBJ1-4	TRBV6-1
CASSLRTATNEKLFF	TGTGCCAGCAGCTTGAGGACAGCAACTAATGAAAAACTGTTTTTT	many	.	TRBJ1-4	TRBV5-1
CASSPRRGDANTGELFF	TGTGCCAGCAGTCCACGGCGGGGGGACGCGAACACCGGGGAGCTGTTTTTT	many	TRBD2	TRBJ2-2	TRBV7-2
CASSGTSGGVYEQYF	TGTGCCAGCAGCGGGACTAGCGGGGGGGTGTACGAGCAGTACTTC	many	TRBD2	TRBJ2-7	TRBV7-9
CSASNRSNQPQHF	TGCAGTGCTAGTAATCGGAGCAATCAGCCCCAGCATTTT	many	.	TRBJ1-5	TRBV20-1
CSARGPGGPYNEQFF	TGCAGTGCTAGAGGGCCGGGGGGCCCCTACAATGAGCAGTTCTTC	many	.	TRBJ2-1	TRBV20-1
CSAPFGPGELFF	TGCAGTGCTCCGTTTGGGCCCGGGGAGCTGTTTTTT	many	.	TRBJ2-2	TRBV20-1
CASSQGTRGNTEAFF	TGTGCCAGCAGCCAAGGCACCAGAGGGAACACTGAAGCTTTCTTT	many	.	TRBJ1-1	TRBV3-1
CASSSSPGGAYEQYF	TGTGCCAGCAGTTCATCCCCCGGGGGGGCCTACGAGCAGTACTTC	.	TRBD2	TRBJ2-7	TRBV6-2/TRBV6-3
CASSVMGQGNTEAFF	TGTGCCAGCAGCGTAATGGGACAGGGAAACACTGAAGCTTTCTTT	many	TRBD1	TRBJ1-1	TRBV9
CAIRDRPDTGELFF	TGTGCCATCCGGGACAGGCCGGACACCGGGGAGCTGTTTTTT	.	TRBD1	TRBJ2-2	TRBV6-1
CASNTKLMAPSEKLFF	TGTGCCAGCAACACTAAATTGATGGCCCCTAGTGAAAAACTGTTTTTT	many	.	TRBJ1-4	TRBV6-1
CSARDTRGSTLHF	TGCAGTGCTAGAGATACGAGGGGCTCGACCCTCCACTTT	once	.	TRBJ1-6	TRBV20-1
CASSEFHRTGGEEKLFF	TGTGCCAGCAGTGAATTCCACCGGACAGGGGGGGAAGAAAAACTGTTTTTT	many	TRBD1	TRBJ1-4	TRBV6-1
CASSQTNSGNTIYF	TGCGCCAGCAGCCAAACTAACTCTGGAAACACCATATATTTT	many	.	TRBJ1-3	TRBV3-1
CASSRAAGANSPLHF	TGTGCCAGCTCAAGGGCGGCCGGGGCCAATTCACCCCTCCACTTT	many	.	TRBJ1-6	TRBV18
CRAKGIAVLTSTDTQYF	TGCAGGGCTAAGGGAATAGCGGTGCTCACTAGCACAGATACGCAGTATTTT	many	.	TRBJ2-3	TRBV20-1
CASSEVQEAFF	TGTGCCAGCAGTGAGGTTCAGGAGGCTTTCTTT	.	.	TRBJ1-1	TRBV25-1
CASLPGQGSANEKLFF	TGTGCCAGCCTTCCGGGACAGGGTTCAGCTAATGAAAAACTGTTTTTT	many	TRBD1	TRBJ1-4	TRBV12-3/TRBV12-4
CASSLEGTGADTQYF	TGCGCCAGCAGCTTGGAAGGGACAGGGGCAGATACGCAGTATTTT	many	TRBD1	TRBJ2-3	TRBV5-1
CASSESYRFRGDTEAFF	TGCGCCAGCAGTGAATCATACAGGTTTCGGGGGGACACTGAAGCTTTCTTT	many	.	TRBJ1-1	TRBV10-2
CASSYRRPQETQYF	TGTGCCAGCAGTTATCGCCGACCCCAAGAGACCCAGTACTTC	many	.	TRBJ2-5	TRBV12-3/TRBV12-4
CATRASGAEDTQYF	TGTGCCACCAGGGCTAGCGGGGCTGAAGATACGCAGTATTTT	.	TRBD2	TRBJ2-3	TRBV24-1
CASSLAAGELFF	TGTGCCAGCAGCTTGGCCGCCGGGGAGCTGTTTTTT	many	.	TRBJ2-2	TRBV5-6
CASRREGWGNEQFF	TGTGCCAGCAGGAGGGAGGGTTGGGGCAATGAGCAGTTCTTC	few	TRBD2	TRBJ2-1	TRBV25-1
CASSRRRDGTQYF	TGTGCCAGCAGCCGCCGGAGAGACGGTACGCAGTATTTT	many	.	TRBJ2-3	TRBV12-3/TRBV12-4
CASSSRGASGNTIYF	TGTGCCAGCAGTTCCCGGGGCGCCTCTGGAAACACCATATATTTT	many	.	TRBJ1-3	TRBV28
CASKTGTSTDTQYF	TGCGCCAGTAAGACCGGGACTAGCACAGATACGCAGTATTTT	.	.	TRBJ2-3	TRBV5-1
CSARDGAGEHTEAFF	TGCAGTGCTAGAGATGGGGCGGGTGAACACACTGAAGCTTTCTTT	many	.	TRBJ1-1	TRBV20-1
CSADRNEKLFF	TGCAGTGCTGACCGGAATGAAAAACTGTTTTTT	many	.	TRBJ1-4	TRBV20-1
CASSQDGATIF	TGTGCCAGCAGCCAAGACGGGGCGACGATCTTT	many	.	TRBJ1-1	TRBV14
CASSLGRVFPMNTEAFF	TGTGCCAGCAGCTTGGGCAGGGTCTTTCCAATGAACACTGAAGCTTTCTTT	many	.	TRBJ1-1	TRBV7-2
CASSARLAGGTDTQYF	TGTGCCAGCAGTGCCAGGCTAGCGGGGGGAACAGATACGCAGTATTTT	many	TRBD2	TRBJ2-3	TRBV27
CASSLGTSFNEQFF	TGTGCCAGCAGCTTGGGGACTAGCTTCAATGAGCAGTTCTTC	many	TRBD2	TRBJ2-1	TRBV7-2
CASSSSGGVETQYF	TGTGCCAGCAGTTCTAGCGGGGGGGTAGAGACCCAGTACTTC	many	TRBD2	TRBJ2-5	TRBV27
CAVKTGFTDTQYF	TGTGCCGTAAAGACAGGATTCACAGATACGCAGTATTTT	many	.	TRBJ2-3	TRBV10-3